A single sample is the source of the 18 T cell receptor beta chains below, sequenced in a study of blood T cell repertoires in COVID-19. Produced via immunoSEQ multiplex PCR; TCRdb's table is partial and in-frame only. The sample includes roughly 220,000 clones, roughly 85% of them seen just once. Sequenced input: PBMCs or T cells enriched from blood (not recorded which). Receptors originate from a woman between 35 and 50 years old with acute COVID-19.

This clone is a singleton in its sample. The chain uses TRBV12-3 or TRBV12-4 and TRBJ2-3; D unresolved. V lost 3 bases, J lost 4 bases, and 5 bases lay in between. The CDR3 loop spans 12 amino acids. CDR3 protein: CASSFFPDTQYF. The CDR3 DNA is TGTGCCAGCAGTTTCTTCCCAGATACGCAGTATTTT.

The chain couples TRBV28 to TRBJ2-7; TRBD2 agrees at 11 bases. The CDR3 extends over 15 amino acids. J gave up 3 bases and V 6 bases, and 7 bases lay outside the gene matches. CDR1 is MDHEN and CDR2 is SYDVKM in the germline V gene. The CDR3 reads CASSLGTSGLYEQYF. In nucleotides, the CDR3 is TGTGCCAGCAGCCTTGGGACTAGCGGCCTCTACGAGCAGTACTTC.

The chain carries TRBV6-6 and TRBJ2-7, with 7 nucleotides matching TRBD1. Per germline, CDR1 MNHNY and CDR2 SVGAGI (reference sequence). The J segment lost 0 bases and the V segment lost 5 bases, leaving 13 bases of the junction unmatched. The CDR3 has 17 residues. CDR3 bases: TGTGCCAGCAGTCCCGAGGACATCAGGGGGAGCTCCTACGAGCAGTACTTC. Translating gives CASSPEDIRGSSYEQYF.

The chain links TRBV7-9 to TRBJ1-1; perhaps TRBD1 as D (5 bases). Trimming took off 1 base at V and 0 bases at J, with 6 bases between the two ends. The CDR3 runs to 14 residues. Germline V CDR1 and CDR2: SEHNR, FQNEAQ (reference sequence). CDR3 coding DNA: TGTGCCAGCAGCTTAGAGGGGATGAACACTGAAGCTTTCTTT. Amino acids: CASSLEGMNTEAFF.

The chain carries TRBV28 and TRBJ1-5; 7 nucleotides match TRBD1. The CDR3 extends over 15 amino acids. Germline values: CDR1 MDHEN, CDR2 SYDVKM. Trimming removed 6 bases from V and 2 bases from J; junction bases left unmatched: 7. CDR3 amino acids: CASSPRQGGNQPQHF. The CDR3 nucleotides read TGTGCCAGCAGCCCAAGGCAGGGGGGCAATCAGCCCCAGCATTTT.

The gene calls are TRBV13 and TRBJ1-3; maybe TRBD1 (6 bases). The V end was cut by 4 bases, the J end by 0 bases, with 13 bases between. CDR1 and CDR2 from the germline V gene are PRHDT and FYEKMQ (reference sequence). This CDR3 has 16 residues. CDR3 nucleotides: TGTGCCAGCAGCTACCTTACAGGGAGCTCTGGAAACACCATATATTTT. This codes for CASSYLTGSSGNTIYF.

This rearrangement joins TRBV19 to TRBJ1-6, with 8 bases lining up with TRBD1. The CDR3 extends over 14 amino acids. Germline values: CDR1 LNHDA, CDR2 SQIVND (reference sequence). With 3 bases clipped from V and 10 bases from J, the junction kept 5 bases outside the gene matches. The CDR3 DNA reads as TGTGCCAGTAGTATGACAGGGGTAGAGTCACCCCTCCACTTT. Translating it yields CASSMTGVESPLHF.

The chain recombines TRBV18 with TRBJ2-7, with D possibly TRBD2 on 8 matching bases. The CDR3 contains 14 residues. The germline gives CDR1 KGHSH, CDR2 LQKENI. V lost 3 bases, J lost 4 bases, and 13 bases lay in between. In DNA form, the CDR3 reads TGTGCCAGCTCACCCGGGAGGGGGCGGTACGAGCAGTACTTC. Amino acid sequence: CASSPGRGRYEQYF.

The genes are TRBV12-3 or TRBV12-4 and TRBJ1-2, with D hard to call. This CDR3 is 12 amino acids long. V lost 6 bases and J 4 bases, leaving 9 bases between the germline ends. In DNA, the CDR3 is TGTGCCAGCAGCACGCCGGTCTATGGCTACACCTTC. Encoded protein: CASSTPVYGYTF.

The CDR3 here is CASPWDRSYEQYF. The CDR3 DNA follows: TGCGCCAGCCCATGGGACAGGAGCTACGAGCAGTACTTC. The chain joins TRBV23-1 to TRBJ2-7; 8 nucleotides match TRBD1. TRBV23-1 falls under the ORF class, with uncertain function. The CDR3 runs to 13 residues. V lost 8 bases and J lost 3; bases outside the gene matches: 6.

The chain recombines TRBV4-3 with TRBJ2-7; 7 nucleotides align to TRBD1. The germline V gene has CDR1 LGHNA and CDR2 YSLEER. V was pared by 5 bases and J by 6 bases, with 4 bases of the junction left unmatched. The CDR3 length is 12 residues. The CDR3 coding sequence is TGCGCCAGCAGCTCTGGACAGGCCGAGCAGTACTTC. This codes for CASSSGQAEQYF.

In DNA form, the CDR3 reads TGTGCCAGCAGTGAAGGGACTAGCGGGAGTCGGGAGCAGTACTTC. Translated, it gives CASSEGTSGSREQYF. The J gene is TRBJ2-7, the V gene TRBV6-1; TRBD2 matches 13 bases. The germline V gene has CDR1 MNHNS and CDR2 SASEGT. There are 15 residues in the CDR3. V gave up 1 base and J gave up 7 bases; unmatched junction bases: 4.

The V gene is TRBV9, the J gene TRBJ1-1, with TRBD1 as a possible D gene (5 bases). Germline values: CDR1 SGDLS, CDR2 YYNGEE. The CDR3 is 13 amino acids. V gave up 4 bases and J gave up 4 bases, with 11 bases separating them. CDR3 DNA: TGTGCCAGCAGCCCTGGGGGGACCACTGAAGCTTTCTTT. Residues: CASSPGGTTEAFF.

J is TRBJ1-1 and V is TRBV28; 11 bases are shared with TRBD1. This CDR3 contains 17 residues. J gave up 0 bases and V 4 bases, and 7 bases lay outside the gene matches. Germline V CDR1 and CDR2: MDHEN, SYDVKM. The CDR3 here is CASSYGTGGQLNTEAFF. The CDR3 DNA follows: TGTGCCAGCAGTTACGGGACAGGGGGGCAATTGAACACTGAAGCTTTCTTT.

CDR3 sequence: CASSEFRDSNQPQHF. Here the CDR3 DNA reads TGCGCCAGCAGTGAGTTCAGGGATAGCAATCAGCCCCAGCATTTT. The rearrangement links TRBV10-2 to TRBJ1-5; TRBD1 might be the D (5 bases). Germline CDR1 reads WSHSY; CDR2 reads SAAADI. The V end was cut by 1 base, the J end by 0 bases, with 7 bases between. There are 15 residues in the CDR3.

This chain uses TRBV6-5 with TRBJ2-1; possibly TRBD2 for D (5 bases). Germline assignment: CDR1 MNHEY and CDR2 SVGAGI. The CDR3 contains 16 residues. Trimming stripped 0 bases from V and 1 base from J, with 10 bases between. This CDR3 reads CASSYSGPGSYNEQFF. The CDR3 nucleotides read TGTGCCAGCAGTTACTCTGGGCCGGGATCCTACAATGAGCAGTTCTTC.

The gene calls are TRBV7-2 and TRBJ2-1, with D possibly matching TRBD1 (5 bases). The CDR3 is 15 residues long. V lost 2 bases and J 10 bases, leaving 18 bases between the germline ends. The germline CDR1 and CDR2 sequences are SGHTA and FQGNSA. The CDR3 loop reads CASSLTTVQGSEQFF. The CDR3 DNA sequence: TGTGCCAGCAGCTTAACGACTGTTCAGGGAAGCGAGCAGTTCTTC.

V and J are TRBV28 and TRBJ1-2, with a tentative D call TRBD1 (6 bases). The CDR3 totals 13 residues. CDR1 is MDHEN, CDR2 SYDVKM, per germline. The germline V and J ends were trimmed by 4 bases and 8 bases, with 14 bases remaining between them. In DNA, the CDR3 is TGTGCCAGCAGTTCATTAACAGGGAGCGGCTACACCTTC. It yields the protein CASSSLTGSGYTF.